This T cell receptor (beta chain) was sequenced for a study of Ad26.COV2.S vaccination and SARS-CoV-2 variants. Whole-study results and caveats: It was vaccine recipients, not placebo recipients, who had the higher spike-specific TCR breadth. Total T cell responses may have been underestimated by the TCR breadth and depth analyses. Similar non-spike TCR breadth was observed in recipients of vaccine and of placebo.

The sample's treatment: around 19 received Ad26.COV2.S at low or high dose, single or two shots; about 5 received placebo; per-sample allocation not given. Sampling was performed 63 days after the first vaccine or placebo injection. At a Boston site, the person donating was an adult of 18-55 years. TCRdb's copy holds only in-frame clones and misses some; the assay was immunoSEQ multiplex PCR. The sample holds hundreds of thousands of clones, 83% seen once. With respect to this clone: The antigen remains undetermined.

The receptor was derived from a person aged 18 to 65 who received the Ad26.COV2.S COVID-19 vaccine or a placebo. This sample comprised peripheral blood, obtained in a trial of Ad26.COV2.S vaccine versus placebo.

CDR3 coding DNA: TGTGCCAGTAATCCGGACGGAGACACAGATACGCAGTATTTT. This codes for CASNPDGDTDTQYF. The chain employs TRBV19 and TRBJ2-3; unclear D gene. The CDR3 is 14 amino acids. Germline values: CDR1 LNHDA, CDR2 SQIVND (reference sequence). Trimming stripped 7 bases from V and 2 bases from J, with 13 bases between.